Listed below are T cell receptor beta chains from one sample, sequenced in a study of blood T cells in healthy people across ages. TCRdb fed the 5' RACE reads into MiXCR, producing one record per CDR3 protein. The data show around 1.7 million distinct CDR3 sequences, 28% seen once. The material sequenced was blood. The source is a woman aged 25 to 39 in good health. The CDR3 runs from the conserved cysteine through the conserved F or W. D genes are given only for firm matches. Part of the rows lack a size; the others show once, few, many or a class for expanded clones.

CDR3,DNA,D,J,size,length,V
CASSRRTVYTDTQYF,TGTGCCAGCAGCCGAAGGACCGTCTACACAGATACGCAGTATTTT,-,TRBJ2-3,-,15,TRBV5-6
CASSWTAGSYNEQFF,TGCGCCAGCAGCTGGACAGCGGGATCCTACAATGAGCAGTTCTTC,-,TRBJ2-1,-,15,TRBV5-1
CASTASGGGELFF,TGTGCCAGCACCGCTAGCGGGGGGGGAGAGCTGTTCTTC,TRBD2,TRBJ2-1,-,13,TRBV2
CASTNGGQNNSPLHF,TGTGCCAGCACCAACGGGGGACAGAATAATTCACCCCTCCACTTT,TRBD1,TRBJ1-6,-,15,TRBV6-6
CASSRTLRTNYGYTF,TGTGCCAGCAGCAGGACACTTCGGACTAACTATGGCTACACCTTC,-,TRBJ1-2,few,15,TRBV12-3/TRBV12-4
CASSRSVGLNTDTQYF,TGTGCCAGCAGTCGGAGCGTCGGACTAAACACAGATACGCAGTATTTT,-,TRBJ2-3,-,16,TRBV27
CASTLGHSLDTQYF,TGTGCCAGCACCCTGGGACATTCATTAGATACGCAGTATTTT,-,TRBJ2-3,-,14,TRBV28
CSVRGKNKAQETQYF,TGCAGCGTCCGTGGGAAGAACAAGGCCCAAGAGACCCAGTACTTC,-,TRBJ2-5,many,15,TRBV29-1
CASSYGPWGETQYF,TGTGCCAGCAGTTACGGGCCCTGGGGGGAGACCCAGTACTTC,-,TRBJ2-5,few,14,TRBV6-6
CSAGALGAYGQYF,TGCAGTGCTGGAGCCTTGGGGGCCTACGGGCAGTACTTC,-,TRBJ2-7,-,13,TRBV20-1
CSADYRGFSYNEQFF,TGCAGCGCCGATTACAGGGGGTTCTCCTACAATGAGCAGTTCTTC,TRBD1,TRBJ2-1,few,15,TRBV29-1
CSAQRAQTYEQYF,TGCAGTGCTCAACGGGCACAGACCTACGAGCAGTACTTC,-,TRBJ2-7,few,13,TRBV20-1
CASSLASGGLVSYEQYF,TGCGCCAGCAGCTTGGCTAGCGGGGGGCTAGTCTCCTACGAGCAGTACTTC,TRBD2,TRBJ2-7,-,17,TRBV5-1
CASSAGANNYEQYF,TGTGCCAGCAGTGCAGGGGCCAACAACTACGAGCAGTACTTC,-,TRBJ2-7,-,14,TRBV2
CSVASVGRENAAYEQYF,TGCAGCGTTGCGTCCGTAGGGCGGGAGAACGCTGCCTACGAGCAGTACTTC,TRBD2,TRBJ2-7,few,17,TRBV29-1
CSVGAGVPTDTQYF,TGCAGCGTTGGGGCGGGGGTGCCCACAGATACGCAGTATTTT,TRBD2,TRBJ2-3,few,14,TRBV29-1
CASRTSGGYTF,TGTGCCAGCAGAACCAGCGGTGGCTACACCTTC,-,TRBJ1-2,many,11,TRBV7-9
CASSLAGVAGKNIQYF,TGTGCCAGCAGCTTAGCTGGGGTAGCGGGCAAAAACATTCAGTACTTC,TRBD2,TRBJ2-4,few,16,TRBV7-2
CATSRDYQPQHF,TGTGCCACCAGCAGAGATTACCAGCCCCAGCATTTT,-,TRBJ1-5,-,12,TRBV15
CASSLMDGAMGYTF,TGTGCCAGCAGCTTAATGGACGGAGCTATGGGGTACACCTTC,-,TRBJ1-2,-,14,TRBV7-2
CATRGTVSTDTQYF,TGTGCCACCAGAGGTACTGTTAGCACAGATACGCAGTATTTT,-,TRBJ2-3,-,14,TRBV19
CASSQGESSSYNEQFF,TGCGCCAGCAGCCAAGGGGAGTCGAGCTCCTACAATGAGCAGTTCTTC,-,TRBJ2-1,many,16,TRBV4-3
CVSSPGLVTETQYF,TGTGTCAGCAGCCCCGGACTAGTCACAGAGACCCAGTACTTC,TRBD2,TRBJ2-5,once,14,TRBV7-6
CASSLGGWRWWNEQFF,TGTGCCAGCAGTTTGGGGGGGTGGCGGTGGTGGAATGAGCAGTTCTTC,TRBD2,TRBJ2-1,few,16,TRBV28
CASSQEIGGRGGTQYF,TGCGCCAGCAGCCAAGAAATAGGGGGGCGGGGAGGGACGCAGTATTTT,-,TRBJ2-3,-,16,TRBV4-1
CASSLMRANENIQYF,TGCGCCAGCAGCTTGATGCGGGCGAACGAAAACATTCAGTACTTC,-,TRBJ2-4,few,15,TRBV5-1
CASSLGTGTPQPQHF,TGTGCCAGCAGTTTAGGGACAGGAACCCCTCAGCCCCAGCATTTT,TRBD1,TRBJ1-5,few,15,TRBV12-3/TRBV12-4
CAGRGARDQNEQFF,TGTGCCGGGAGGGGTGCGAGAGACCAAAATGAGCAGTTCTTC,TRBD2,TRBJ2-1,-,14,TRBV7-2
CASSPNGRGTQETQYF,TGTGCCAGCAGCCCAAACGGACGGGGAACCCAAGAGACCCAGTACTTC,-,TRBJ2-5,few,16,TRBV9
CSGDTSGSEQFF,TGCAGCGGGGATACTAGCGGGAGTGAGCAGTTCTTC,TRBD2,TRBJ2-1,many,12,TRBV29-1
CASSLMGGANTEAFF,TGTGCCAGCAGCTTAATGGGTGGGGCTAACACTGAAGCTTTCTTT,-,TRBJ1-1,few,15,TRBV7-3
CATSDDSGGHNEQFF,TGTGCCACCAGTGACGATAGCGGGGGTCACAATGAGCAGTTCTTC,TRBD2,TRBJ2-1,few,15,TRBV24-1
CASNRAPSGNTIYF,TGTGCCAGCAACAGAGCGCCCTCTGGAAACACCATATATTTT,-,TRBJ1-3,-,14,TRBV6-2/TRBV6-3
CASSLVGTGLAFF,TGTGCCAGCAGCTTAGTAGGGACAGGGCTTGCTTTCTTT,TRBD1,TRBJ1-1,-,13,TRBV7-2
CSVVPGTGYGYTF,TGCAGCGTTGTCCCGGGGACAGGATATGGCTACACCTTC,TRBD1,TRBJ1-2,many,13,TRBV29-1
CASSTSPSAGSYEQYF,TGTGCCAGCAGTACCTCTCCTAGCGCCGGCTCCTACGAGCAGTACTTC,-,TRBJ2-7,-,16,TRBV6-2/TRBV6-3
CASTAGQTGTEAFF,TGTGCCAGCACTGCTGGACAGACGGGTACTGAAGCTTTCTTT,-,TRBJ1-1,once,14,TRBV2
CASSEPGMDEQYF,TGTGCCAGCAGTGAACCGGGAATGGACGAGCAGTACTTC,-,TRBJ2-7,many,13,TRBV25-1
CASSVTERTEAFF,TGTGCCAGCAGCGTGACCGAAAGGACTGAAGCTTTCTTT,-,TRBJ1-1,-,13,TRBV9
CATSTTASSSGANVLTF,TGTGCCACCAGCACGACCGCTTCCAGCTCTGGGGCCAACGTCCTGACTTTC,-,TRBJ2-6,many,17,TRBV15
CSARKLDNEQYF,TGCAGTGCTAGAAAACTTGACAATGAGCAGTACTTC,-,TRBJ2-7,-,12,TRBV20-1
CASSFAETTANYGYTF,TGTGCCAGCAGCTTCGCCGAAACCACAGCTAACTATGGCTACACCTTC,-,TRBJ1-2,-,16,TRBV5-6
CASSTSGVRLAKTEAFF,TGTGCCAGCAGTACGTCCGGGGTAAGGTTGGCGAAAACTGAAGCTTTCTTT,-,TRBJ1-1,few,17,TRBV12-3/TRBV12-4
CSAKGQGSRTEAFF,TGCAGTGCTAAGGGACAGGGAAGCCGCACTGAAGCTTTCTTT,TRBD1,TRBJ1-1,-,14,TRBV20-1
CASSQDPIEQFF,TGTGCCAGCAGCCAAGATCCGATTGAGCAGTTCTTC,-,TRBJ2-1,few,12,TRBV3-1
CASSYDKLNTEAFF,TGCGCCAGCAGTTATGACAAACTTAACACTGAAGCTTTCTTT,-,TRBJ1-1,-,14,TRBV5-1
CASNKLAGEQYF,TGCGCCAGCAACAAACTAGCGGGCGAGCAGTACTTC,TRBD2,TRBJ2-7,few,12,TRBV5-1
CASTSGLAEYWKNSYNEQFF,TGTGCCAGCACCTCGGGACTAGCGGAATATTGGAAAAACTCCTACAATGAGCAGTTCTTC,TRBD2,TRBJ2-1,many,20,TRBV12-3/TRBV12-4
CATGQENTGELFF,TGTGCCACCGGACAGGAGAACACCGGGGAGCTGTTTTTT,TRBD1,TRBJ2-2,-,13,TRBV15
CASSGGRGYEQYF,TGTGCCAGCAGTGGGGGTCGTGGCTACGAGCAGTACTTC,-,TRBJ2-7,-,13,TRBV6-1